The 4 T cell receptor beta chains reported below all come from one sample, sequenced in a study of OX40 agonist ivuxolimab in advanced cancers. Sequencing was performed with immunoSEQ multiplex PCR; in TCRdb, only in-frame clones are kept and a portion is missing. The sample includes more than 95,000 clones, roughly 92% seen only once; the top ten take 0.81%. The sequencing used CD4+ or CD8+ T cells sorted from blood, collected in a trial of the OX40 agonist ivuxolimab. Receptors originate from an adult with an advanced solid tumor such as melanoma, head and neck, liver or kidney cancer.

The chain couples TRBV9 to TRBJ1-4; D is perhaps TRBD1 (6 bases). Per the germline V gene, CDR1 is SGDLS and CDR2 is YYNGEE. The CDR3 extends over 15 amino acids. Trimming shortened V by 4 bases and J by 0 bases, and 10 bases separated the two germline ends. CDR3 region: CASSPRTATNEKLFF. The CDR3, as DNA: TGTGCCAGCAGCCCTAGGACAGCAACTAATGAAAAACTGTTTTTT.

The gene calls are TRBV6-5 and TRBJ2-5; D may be TRBD2 (7 bases). Per germline, CDR1 MNHEY and CDR2 SVGAGI. This CDR3 spans 14 amino acids. V lost 4 bases and J 1 base, leaving 10 bases between the germline ends. The CDR3 spells CASSWGGRQETQYF. CDR3 DNA sequence: TGTGCCAGCAGTTGGGGGGGGCGCCAAGAGACCCAGTACTTC.

This clone was seen just once. V and J are TRBV14 and TRBJ2-7, with 10 bases fitting TRBD1. The ends lost 4 bases at V and 1 base at J; junction bases unmatched: 4. The CDR3 covers 15 residues. Germline CDR1 is SGHDN and CDR2 is FVKESK. CDR3 nucleotides: TGTGCCAGCAGCCGGGACAGGGGTTTATCCTACGAGCAGTACTTC. It yields the protein CASSRDRGLSYEQYF.

The rearrangement uses TRBV30 and TRBJ1-2; maybe TRBD1 (6 bases). The germline gives CDR1 GTSNPN, CDR2 SVGIG (reference sequence). This CDR3 contains 14 residues. Trimming shortened V by 3 bases and J by 3 bases, and 14 bases separated the two germline ends. CDR3 in amino acids: CAWRGAGVDYGYTF. CDR3 DNA: TGTGCCTGGAGGGGCGCAGGGGTGGACTATGGCTACACCTTC.